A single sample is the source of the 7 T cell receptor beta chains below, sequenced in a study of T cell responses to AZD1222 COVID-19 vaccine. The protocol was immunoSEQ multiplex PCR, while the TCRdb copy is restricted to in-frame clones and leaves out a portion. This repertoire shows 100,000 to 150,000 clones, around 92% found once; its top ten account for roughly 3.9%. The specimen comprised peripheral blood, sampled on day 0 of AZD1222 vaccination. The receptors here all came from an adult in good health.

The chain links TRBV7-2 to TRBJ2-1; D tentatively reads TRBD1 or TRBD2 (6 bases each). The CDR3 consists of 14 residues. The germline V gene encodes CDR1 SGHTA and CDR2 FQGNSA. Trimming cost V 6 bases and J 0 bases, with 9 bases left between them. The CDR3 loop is CASRGGSSYNEQFF. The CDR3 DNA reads TGTGCCAGCAGAGGGGGGAGCTCCTACAATGAGCAGTTCTTC.

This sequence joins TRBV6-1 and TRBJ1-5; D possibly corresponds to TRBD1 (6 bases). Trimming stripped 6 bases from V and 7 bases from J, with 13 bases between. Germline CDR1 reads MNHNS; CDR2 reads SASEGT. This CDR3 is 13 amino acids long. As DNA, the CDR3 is TGTGCCAGCAGACAGCAGGGGAACCAGCCCCAGCATTTT. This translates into CASRQQGNQPQHF.

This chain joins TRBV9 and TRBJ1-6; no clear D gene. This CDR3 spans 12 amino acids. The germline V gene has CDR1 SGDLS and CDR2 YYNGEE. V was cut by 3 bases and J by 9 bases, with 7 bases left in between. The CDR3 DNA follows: TGTGCCAGCAGCGAACAGACTTCACCCCTCCACTTT. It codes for CASSEQTSPLHF.

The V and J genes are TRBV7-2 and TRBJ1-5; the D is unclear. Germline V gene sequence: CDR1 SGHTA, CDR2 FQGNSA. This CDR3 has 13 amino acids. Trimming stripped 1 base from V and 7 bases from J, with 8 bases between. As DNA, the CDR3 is TGTGCCAGCAGCTTAGGGCGCGGCCAGCCCCAGCATTTT. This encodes CASSLGRGQPQHF.

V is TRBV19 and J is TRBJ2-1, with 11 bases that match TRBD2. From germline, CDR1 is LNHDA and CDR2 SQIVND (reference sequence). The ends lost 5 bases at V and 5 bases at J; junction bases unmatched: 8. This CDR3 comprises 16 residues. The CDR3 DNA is TGTGCCAGTAGTCGTTATAGCGGGGGGGACCACAATGAGCAGTTCTTC. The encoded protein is CASSRYSGGDHNEQFF.

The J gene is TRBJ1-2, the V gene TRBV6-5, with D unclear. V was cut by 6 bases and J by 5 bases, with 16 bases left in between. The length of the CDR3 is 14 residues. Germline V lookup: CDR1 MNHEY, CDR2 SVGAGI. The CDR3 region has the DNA TGTGCCAGCAGCAACTCGGACGGAGGGTATGGCTACACCTTC. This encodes CASSNSDGGYGYTF.

The DNA for the CDR3 is TGTGCCAGTAAACCGACAGGGGTCCTCAATCAGCCCCAGCATTTT. Translation: CASKPTGVLNQPQHF. This chain connects TRBV19 to TRBJ1-5, with TRBD1 matching over 8 bases. Trimming at V came to 7 bases and at J to 3 bases, leaving 8 bases not matched to a gene. Germline V gives CDR1 LNHDA, CDR2 SQIVND (reference sequence). This CDR3 is 15 amino acids long.